The TCR gamma chain under discussion was sequenced for a study of γδ T cells in repeated Plasmodium falciparum infection. Study overall: Malian children with intense seasonal malaria exposure were compared with matched Australian children. Study-level findings and limits: Waves of new clonotype selection appeared after repeated controlled infections in Vdelta2-negative, largely Vdelta1+, gammadelta T cells.

Gammadelta T cells were flow-sorted from PBMC into Vgamma9/Vdelta2+ and Vdelta2-negative populations for bulk analysis. The germline CDR1 and CDR2 sequences are GITISATS and ISYDGTV (reference sequence). The length of the CDR3 is 14 residues. As concerns this clone: The antigen is undetermined. One base separates it from a far larger clone, so it is likely a read error. This sample also contains other DNA sequences that code for the same CDR3.

TCRdb reanalysed the multiplex PCR reads via CATT. The data contain tens of thousands of gamma-chain clones, almost 1.5% of them seen just once; the ten biggest clones take up approximately 19%. Specimen: gamma-delta T cells from blood. This chain connects TRGV9 to TRGJ1 or TRGJ2. Germline matching of the DNA provided the J gene here, since TCRdb leaves it blank. This clonotype originated in a pool of human donors (malaria-infected and uninfected, not separated). The CDR3 DNA is TGTGCTTTGTGGGAGGTGGGACATTATTATAAGAAACTCTTT. This sequence encodes CALWEVGHYYKKLF.